This T cell receptor (beta chain) derives from a study of blood T cell repertoires in COVID-19. For the study at large: Some COVID-19 samples were acute and others convalescent; all came from the United States, Italy and Spain.

Germline V gene lookup returns CDR1 SGHNT and CDR2 YYREEE (reference sequence). This CDR3 contains 15 residues. J gave up 2 bases and V 3 bases, and 4 bases lay outside the gene matches. In the study's own analysis: Estimated nucleated cell counts came from reference gene primer amplification. TCRdb's copy holds only in-frame clones and misses some; the assay was immunoSEQ multiplex PCR. V, J and clone size reflect that table, while D and trimming were determined from the DNA. The data contain around 280,000 clones, almost 90% of them singletons. Patients at the Seattle site were enrolled during active infection and followed longitudinally.

The source of this sequence is a woman between 25 and 40 years old with COVID-19, enrolled during active disease. The sequenced material came from peripheral blood. V is TRBV5-4 and J is TRBJ2-3; 9 nucleotides match TRBD2. This CDR3 is CASSSTSGFTDTQYF. The DNA of the CDR3 is TGTGCCAGCAGCTCGACTAGCGGATTCACAGATACGCAGTATTTT.